This T cell receptor (beta chain) derives from a study of PD-L1 blockade in urothelial cancer. Whole-study context: Patients commenced atezolizumab around 2014, and it was given at 1,200 mg intravenously every 3 weeks. Blood samples contained a median 141,255 T cells. Between 0 and 3 chemotherapy regimens preceded treatment for each patient.

Time point given: pretreatment peripheral blood. Disease in patients was locally advanced or metastatic urothelial carcinoma. Clones were sequenced by immunoSEQ multiplex PCR, and TCRdb holds only the in-frame ones, with some missing. The table lists some 87,000 clones, 87% of them singletons. The CDR3 sequence is 15 residues long. With 7 bases clipped from V and 2 bases from J, the junction kept 5 bases outside the gene matches. Germline CDR1 reads SNHLY; CDR2 reads FYNNEI. This sequence was found in a man aged 55 to 70 with urothelial cancer. The specimen was PBMCs, collected around atezolizumab (anti-PD-L1) treatment. V is TRBV2 and J is TRBJ2-6, with 7 bases aligning to TRBD1. The CDR3 region has the DNA TGTGCCAGCAATAAGGGGGCAGCTGGGGCCAACGTCCTGACTTTC. Translating gives CASNKGAAGANVLTF.